This T cell receptor (beta chain) was captured in a study of CD8+ T cells in alopecia areata. To note about this clone: Its antigen is unknown.

Isolated RNA was reverse transcribed into cDNA used as the sequencing template. Repertoires were generated with immunoSEQ multiplex PCR, while TCRdb's copy carries only in-frame clones and drops some. The sample has over 150,000 clones, 58% seen once. V shed 3 bases and J shed 3 bases, with 21 bases lying between them. Germline CDR1 is ENHRY and CDR2 is SYGVKD. The CDR3 has 17 amino acids. General study findings and limits: Patients shared TCRs less clearly than mice did, possibly owing to HLA.

The sample's treatment: oral pan-JAK inhibitor, 5-10 mg twice daily. The TCR sequence derives from a human donor with alopecia areata. The material sequenced was CD4+ T cells sorted from blood, taken at week 24, from a patient treated with tofacitinib. The gene calls are TRBV10-3 and TRBJ2-7; D is unclear. The CDR3, as DNA: TGTGCCATCAGTGATTACGCCGTGCCCCCCGTCCACTACGAGCAGTACTTC. Translation gives CAISDYAVPPVHYEQYF.